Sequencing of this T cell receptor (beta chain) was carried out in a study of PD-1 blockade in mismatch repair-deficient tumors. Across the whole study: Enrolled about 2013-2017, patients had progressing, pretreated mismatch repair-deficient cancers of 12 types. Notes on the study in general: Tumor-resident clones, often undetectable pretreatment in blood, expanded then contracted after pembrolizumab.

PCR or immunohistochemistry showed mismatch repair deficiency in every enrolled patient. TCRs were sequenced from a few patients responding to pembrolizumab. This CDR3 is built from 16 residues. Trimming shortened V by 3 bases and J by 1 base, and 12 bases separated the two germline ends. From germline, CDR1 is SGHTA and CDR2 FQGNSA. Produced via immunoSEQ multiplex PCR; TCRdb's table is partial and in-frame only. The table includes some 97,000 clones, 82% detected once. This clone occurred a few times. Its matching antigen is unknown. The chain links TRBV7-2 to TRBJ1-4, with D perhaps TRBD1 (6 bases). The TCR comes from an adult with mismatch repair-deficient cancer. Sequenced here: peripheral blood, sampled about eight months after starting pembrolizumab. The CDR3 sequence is CASSFQGQRTNEKLFF. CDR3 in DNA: TGTGCCAGCAGCTTTCAAGGACAGCGAACTAATGAAAAACTGTTTTTT.